The entry below describes one T cell receptor beta chain. This entry belongs to a study of shared clonotypes between healthy human individuals. Clones were sequenced by immunoSEQ multiplex PCR, and TCRdb holds only the in-frame ones, with some missing. The sample includes roughly 1 million clones, roughly 80% of them seen just once. The CDR3 covers 13 residues. V lost 6 bases to trimming and J lost 4 bases, with 11 bases between them. Germline CDR1 reads MNHEY; CDR2 reads SVGAGI. This chain connects TRBV6-5 to TRBJ2-3; unclear D gene. Sequenced input: memory CD4+ T cells sorted from blood. As to subset: CD45RA-negative fraction. This TCR came from a man between 18 and 29 years old in good health. For the CDR3, the DNA is TGTGCCAGCAGGGATCCTATACCAGATACGCAGTATTTT. Translation: CASRDPIPDTQYF.